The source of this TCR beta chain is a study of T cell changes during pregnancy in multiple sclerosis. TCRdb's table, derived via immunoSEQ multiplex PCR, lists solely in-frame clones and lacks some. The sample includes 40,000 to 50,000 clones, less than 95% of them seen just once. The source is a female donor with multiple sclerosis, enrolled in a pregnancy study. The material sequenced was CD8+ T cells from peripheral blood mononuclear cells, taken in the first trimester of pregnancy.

DNA for the CDR3: TGTGCCAGTAGAACGGGAAATAGCGGGAGAGCTCCAAATGAGCAGTTCTTC. Amino acids: CASRTGNSGRAPNEQFF. V is TRBV19 and J is TRBJ2-1, with 9 bases lining up with TRBD2. The V and J ends lost 6 bases and 7 bases, in that order; junction bases with no gene match: 16. This CDR3 comprises 17 residues. Looked up from germline, CDR1 is LNHDA and CDR2 is SQIVND (reference sequence).